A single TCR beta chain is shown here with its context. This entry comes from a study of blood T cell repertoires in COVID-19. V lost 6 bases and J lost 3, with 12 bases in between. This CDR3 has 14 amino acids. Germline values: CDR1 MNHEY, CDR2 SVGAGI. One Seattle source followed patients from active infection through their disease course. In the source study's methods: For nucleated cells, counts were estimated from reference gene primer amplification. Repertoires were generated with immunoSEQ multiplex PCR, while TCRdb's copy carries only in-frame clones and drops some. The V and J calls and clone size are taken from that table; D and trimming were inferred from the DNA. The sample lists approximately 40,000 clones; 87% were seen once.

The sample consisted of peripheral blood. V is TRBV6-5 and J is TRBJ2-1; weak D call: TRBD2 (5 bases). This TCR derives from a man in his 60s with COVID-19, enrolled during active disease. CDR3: CASSKRILYNEQFF. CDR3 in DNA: TGTGCCAGCAGCAAGCGGATACTCTACAATGAGCAGTTCTTC.